The 2 T cell receptor beta chains presented below share a single source sample, sequenced in a study of blood T cell repertoires in COVID-19. The data were produced by immunoSEQ multiplex PCR, yet TCRdb's version contains in-frame clones alone and is incomplete. The data show 16,000 or so clones, approximately 90% seen once. Sequences were obtained from peripheral blood. The receptor source for this set is an elderly man with acute or convalescent COVID-19.

The chain joins TRBV30 to TRBJ1-1; D is ambiguous. Trimming left V 3 bases short and J 4 bases short, with 6 bases between. CDR1 GTSNPN and CDR2 SVGIG come from the germline V gene (reference sequence). The CDR3 loop spans 11 amino acids. For the CDR3, the DNA is TGTGCCTGGAGGGCCCTCACTGAAGCTTTCTTT. Translated: CAWRALTEAFF. Complete variable domain (other parts from reference TRBV30 and TRBJ1-1): SQTIHQWPATLVQPVGSPLSLECTVEGTSNPNLYWYRQAAGRGLQLLFYSVGIGQISSEVPQNLSASRPQDRQFILSSKKLLLSDSGFYLCAWRALTEAFFGQGTRLTVV.

The V and J genes are TRBV19 and TRBJ2-3, with TRBD1 as a possible D gene (6 bases). Germline CDR1 LNHDA, CDR2 SQIVND (reference sequence). The CDR3 covers 13 residues. Trimming stripped 4 bases from V and 4 bases from J, with 9 bases between. The CDR3 loop reads CASSKGGADTQYF. In nucleotides, the CDR3 is TGTGCCAGTAGTAAAGGGGGAGCAGATACGCAGTATTTT.